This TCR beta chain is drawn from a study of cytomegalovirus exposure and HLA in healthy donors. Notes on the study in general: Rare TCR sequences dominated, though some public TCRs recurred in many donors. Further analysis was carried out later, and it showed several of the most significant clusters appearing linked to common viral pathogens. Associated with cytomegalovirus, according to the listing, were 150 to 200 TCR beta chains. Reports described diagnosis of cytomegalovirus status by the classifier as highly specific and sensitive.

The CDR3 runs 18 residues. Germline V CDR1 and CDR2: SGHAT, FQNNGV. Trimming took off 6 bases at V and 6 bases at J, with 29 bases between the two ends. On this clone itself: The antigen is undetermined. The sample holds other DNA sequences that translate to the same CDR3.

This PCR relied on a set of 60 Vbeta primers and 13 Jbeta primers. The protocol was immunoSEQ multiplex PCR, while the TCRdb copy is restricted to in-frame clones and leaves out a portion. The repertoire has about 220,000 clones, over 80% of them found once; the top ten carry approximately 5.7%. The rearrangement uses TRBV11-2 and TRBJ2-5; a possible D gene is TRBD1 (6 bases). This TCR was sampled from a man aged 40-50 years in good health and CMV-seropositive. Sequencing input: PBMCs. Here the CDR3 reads CASSSYEGTRGRRQTQYF. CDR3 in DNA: TGTGCCAGCAGTTCTTATGAGGGGACCAGGGGCAGGCGGCAGACCCAGTACTTC.